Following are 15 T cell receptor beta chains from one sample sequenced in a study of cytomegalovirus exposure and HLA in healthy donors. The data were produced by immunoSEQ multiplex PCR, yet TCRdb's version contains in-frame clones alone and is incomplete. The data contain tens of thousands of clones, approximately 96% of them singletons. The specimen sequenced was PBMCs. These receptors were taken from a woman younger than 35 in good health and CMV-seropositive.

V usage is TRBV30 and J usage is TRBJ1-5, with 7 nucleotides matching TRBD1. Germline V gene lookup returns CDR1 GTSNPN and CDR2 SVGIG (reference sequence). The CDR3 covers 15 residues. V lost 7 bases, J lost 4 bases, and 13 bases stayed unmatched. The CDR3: CAFSKRAGGNQPQHF. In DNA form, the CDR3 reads TGTGCCTTTTCTAAGAGGGCAGGGGGGAATCAGCCCCAGCATTTT.

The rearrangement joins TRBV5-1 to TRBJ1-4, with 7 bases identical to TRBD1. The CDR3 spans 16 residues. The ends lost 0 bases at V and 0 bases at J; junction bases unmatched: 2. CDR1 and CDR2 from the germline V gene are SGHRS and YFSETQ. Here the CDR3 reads CASSLGQGPTNEKLFF. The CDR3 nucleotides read TGCGCCAGCAGCTTGGGACAGGGCCCAACTAATGAAAAACTGTTTTTT.

This CDR3 reads CAWSGGGLTALYEQYF. The CDR3 DNA reads as TGTGCCTGGAGTGGGGGAGGTCTAACCGCGCTTTACGAGCAGTACTTC. This sequence joins TRBV30 and TRBJ2-7; tentative D call: TRBD2 (6 bases). This CDR3 has 16 residues. Trimming left V 1 base short and J 4 bases short, with 20 bases between. Germline CDR1 is GTSNPN and CDR2 is SVGIG (reference sequence).

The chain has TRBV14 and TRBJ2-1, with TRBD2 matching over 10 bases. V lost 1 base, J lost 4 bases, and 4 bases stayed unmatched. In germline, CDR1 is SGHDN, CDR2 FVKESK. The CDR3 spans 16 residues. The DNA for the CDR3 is TGTGCCAGCAGCCAAGGGACTAGCGGACCTTACAATGAGCAGTTCTTC. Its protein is CASSQGTSGPYNEQFF.

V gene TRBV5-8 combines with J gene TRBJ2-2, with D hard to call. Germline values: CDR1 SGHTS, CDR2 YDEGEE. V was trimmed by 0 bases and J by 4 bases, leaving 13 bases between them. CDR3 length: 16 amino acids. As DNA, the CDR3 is TGTGCCAGCAGCTTGGCGTCACTCATCGGCACCGGGGAGCTGTTTTTT. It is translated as CASSLASLIGTGELFF.

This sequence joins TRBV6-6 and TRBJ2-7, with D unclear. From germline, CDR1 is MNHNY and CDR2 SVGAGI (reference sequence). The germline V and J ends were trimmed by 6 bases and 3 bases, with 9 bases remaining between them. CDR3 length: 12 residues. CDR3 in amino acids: CASRDFVYEQYF. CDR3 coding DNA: TGTGCCAGCAGAGACTTCGTCTACGAGCAGTACTTC.

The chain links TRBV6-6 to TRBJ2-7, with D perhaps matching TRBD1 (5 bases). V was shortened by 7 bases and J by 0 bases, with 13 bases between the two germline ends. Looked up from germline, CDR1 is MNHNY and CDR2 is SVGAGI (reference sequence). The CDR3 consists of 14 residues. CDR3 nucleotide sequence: TGTGCCAGCATCTCAGACAGTAGCTCCTACGAGCAGTACTTC. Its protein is CASISDSSSYEQYF.

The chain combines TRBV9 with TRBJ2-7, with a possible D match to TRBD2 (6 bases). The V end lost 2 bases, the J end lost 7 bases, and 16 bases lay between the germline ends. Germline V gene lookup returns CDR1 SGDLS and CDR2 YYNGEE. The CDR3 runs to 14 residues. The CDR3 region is CASSVDSLAKEQYF. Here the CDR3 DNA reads TGTGCCAGCAGCGTCGACTCCCTAGCGAAGGAGCAGTACTTC.

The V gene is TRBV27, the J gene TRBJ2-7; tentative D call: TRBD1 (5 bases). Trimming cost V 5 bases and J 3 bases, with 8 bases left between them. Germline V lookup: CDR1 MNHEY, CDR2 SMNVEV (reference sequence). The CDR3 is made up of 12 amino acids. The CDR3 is CASSVQGYEQYF. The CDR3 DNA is TGTGCCAGCAGTGTCCAGGGCTACGAGCAGTACTTC.

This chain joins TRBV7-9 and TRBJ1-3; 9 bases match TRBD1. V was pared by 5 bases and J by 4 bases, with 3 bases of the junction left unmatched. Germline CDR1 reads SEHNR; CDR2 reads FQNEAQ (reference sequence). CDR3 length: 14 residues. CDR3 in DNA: TGTGCCAGCAGCGCCGGGACAGGGGGAAACACCATATATTTT. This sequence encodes CASSAGTGGNTIYF.

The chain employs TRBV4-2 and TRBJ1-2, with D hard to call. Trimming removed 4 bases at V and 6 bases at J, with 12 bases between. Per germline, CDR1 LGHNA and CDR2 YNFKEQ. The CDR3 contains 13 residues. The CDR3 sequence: CASSPGLSNGYTF. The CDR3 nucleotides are TGTGCCAGCAGCCCTGGACTTTCAAATGGCTACACCTTC.

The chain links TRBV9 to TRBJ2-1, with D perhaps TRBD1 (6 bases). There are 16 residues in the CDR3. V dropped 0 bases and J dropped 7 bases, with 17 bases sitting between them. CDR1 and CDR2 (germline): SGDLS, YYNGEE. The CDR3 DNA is TGTGCCAGCAGCGTAGATCCGACCAGGGGCTGGAATGAGCAGTTCTTC. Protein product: CASSVDPTRGWNEQFF.

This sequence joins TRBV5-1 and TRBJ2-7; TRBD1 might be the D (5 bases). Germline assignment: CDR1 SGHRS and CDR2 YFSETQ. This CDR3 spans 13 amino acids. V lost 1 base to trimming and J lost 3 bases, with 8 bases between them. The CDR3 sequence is CASSLLDSYEQYF. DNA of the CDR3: TGCGCCAGCAGCTTGTTAGACAGCTACGAGCAGTACTTC.

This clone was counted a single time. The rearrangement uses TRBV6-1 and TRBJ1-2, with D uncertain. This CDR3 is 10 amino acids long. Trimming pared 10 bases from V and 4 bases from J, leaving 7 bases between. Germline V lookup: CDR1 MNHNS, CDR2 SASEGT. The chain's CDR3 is CATNSYGYTF. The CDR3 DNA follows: TGTGCCACGAACAGCTATGGCTACACCTTC.

CDR3 in DNA: TGCAGCGTTCGGACTAGCGGGACCTACAATGAGCAGTTCTTC. Translated, it gives CSVRTSGTYNEQFF. The V gene is TRBV29-1, the J gene TRBJ2-1; 12 bases are shared with TRBD2. CDR1 and CDR2 from the germline V gene are SQVTM and ANQGSEA. This CDR3 spans 14 amino acids. Trimming took 5 bases from V and 2 from J; bases not matched to a gene: 1.